A selection of T cell receptor beta chains follows, all from one sample in a study of T cells in Graves' hyperthyroidism and ophthalmopathy. Via MiXCR, TCRdb re-called the multiplex PCR reads, giving one row per CDR3 protein. The sample includes about 47,000 distinct CDR3 sequences, roughly half of them seen just once. The specimen was peripheral blood or thyroid tissue (not recorded which). All receptors derive from a man younger than 30 with Graves' hyperthyroidism. The CDR3 runs from the conserved cysteine through the conserved F or W. The order of the fields is J gene, clone size, V gene, D gene, CDR3 protein, CDR3 DNA. A D gene is named only where the DNA matches it firmly. Not all rows give a size; the values are once, few, many and, for expanded clones, a class.

TRBJ2-7,many,TRBV29-1,NA,CSVGDSVYEQYF,TGCAGCGTTGGAGACAGCGTCTACGAGCAGTACTTC
TRBJ1-1,many,TRBV10-3,NA,CAISYQGDTEAFF,TGTGCCATCAGCTACCAAGGGGACACTGAAGCTTTCTTT
TRBJ1-5,NA,TRBV10-2,NA,CAISEGTGNQPQHF,TGTGCCATCAGTGAAGGGACGGGCAATCAGCCCCAGCATTTT
TRBJ1-2,many,TRBV5-8,NA,CASSFQIHTLFNYGYTF,TGTGCCAGCAGCTTTCAAATCCACACCTTATTTAACTATGGCTACACCTTC
TRBJ1-1,NA,TRBV2,NA,CASSAGTNTEAFF,TGTGCCAGCAGCGCCGGCACGAACACTGAGGCTTTCTTT
TRBJ1-5,medium-sized,TRBV20-1,NA,CSARGLWVDQPQHF,TGCAGTGCTAGAGGGCTATGGGTTGATCAGCCCCAGCATTTT
TRBJ2-6,NA,TRBV7-3,NA,CASSSHVGANVLTF,TGTGCCAGCAGCTCACACGTAGGGGCCAACGTCCTGACTTTC
TRBJ1-6,NA,TRBV15,NA,CATSRLPGANSPLHF,TGTGCCACCAGCAGACTACCGGGTGCGAATTCACCCCTCCACTTT
TRBJ1-5,NA,TRBV11-2,NA,CASRSALYQPQHF,TGTGCCAGCCGCTCGGCACTCTATCAGCCCCAGCATTTT
TRBJ2-5,NA,TRBV5-1,NA,CASTRGGSQETQYF,TGCGCCAGCACCCGTGGCGGAAGCCAAGAGACCCAGTACTTC
TRBJ1-4,many,TRBV27,NA,CASGSNVRNDKLFF,TGTGCCAGCGGCTCCAACGTCCGAAATGACAAACTGTTTTTT
TRBJ1-4,NA,TRBV5-1,NA,CASSRTKGVELSF,TGCGCCAGCAGCCGGACGAAGGGAGTAGAACTGTCTTTT
TRBJ1-1,NA,TRBV20-1,NA,CSARRGDPEAFF,TGCAGTGCTAGACGAGGGGATCCTGAAGCTTTCTTT
TRBJ2-7,many,TRBV11-3,NA,CASSHTSVDSQAEQYF,TGTGCCAGCAGCCACACCAGCGTGGACTCCCAAGCCGAGCAGTACTTC
TRBJ2-7,many,TRBV4-1,NA,CASSHTDKTYEQYF,TGCGCCAGCAGCCACACGGACAAGACCTACGAGCAGTACTTC
TRBJ2-7,once,TRBV7-2,NA,CASSFSQGYEQYF,TGTGCCAGCAGCTTTTCACAGGGTTACGAGCAGTACTTC
TRBJ2-2,many,TRBV6-1,NA,CASRQGFSNTGELFF,TGTGCCAGCAGACAGGGATTTTCGAACACCGGGGAGCTGTTTTTT
TRBJ2-7,many,TRBV7-2,NA,CASSPGLPRRPYEQYF,TGTGCCAGCAGCCCGGGGCTACCCAGGAGACCCTACGAGCAGTACTTC
TRBJ1-1,many,TRBV2,NA,CASSENPPSLNTEAFF,TGTGCCAGCAGTGAAAATCCCCCCAGTCTAAACACTGAAGCTTTCTTT
TRBJ2-7,NA,TRBV5-4,NA,CASSLVGAVSCEQYF,TGTGCCAGCAGCTTGGTAGGGGCGGTCTCCTGCGAGCAGTACTTC
TRBJ1-4,NA,TRBV10-3,NA,CAISEVPGQLNEKLFF,TGTGCCATCAGTGAGGTCCCGGGACAACTTAATGAAAAACTGTTTTTT
TRBJ2-5,many,TRBV18,NA,CASSPTGVGQETQYF,TGTGCCAGCTCACCAACGGGGGTCGGTCAAGAGACCCAGTACTTC
TRBJ1-4,many,TRBV10-3,NA,CASKPGTEAIGKLFF,TGTGCCAGCAAACCCGGGACGGAGGCAATTGGAAAACTGTTTTTT
TRBJ1-2,many,TRBV7-9,NA,CASSFRTGNYGYTF,TGTGCCAGCAGCTTCAGGACTGGGAACTATGGCTACACCTTC
TRBJ1-1,NA,TRBV20-1,TRBD1,CSARRTGGTEAFF,TGCAGTGCTAGACGGACAGGGGGCACGGAAGCTTTCTTT
TRBJ1-2,NA,TRBV2,NA,CASIAGTYGHTF,TGTGCCAGCATAGCTGGTACCTATGGCCACACCTTC
TRBJ1-2,NA,TRBV10-3,TRBD1,CAVKQGAVNYGYTF,TGTGCCGTGAAACAGGGGGCCGTTAACTATGGCTACACCTTC
TRBJ1-2,few,TRBV25-1,NA,CASSPPGWGRNYGYTF,TGTGCCAGCAGTCCTCCGGGCTGGGGACGAAACTATGGCTACACCTTC
TRBJ1-1,NA,TRBV15,NA,CATSRPNQGNTEAFF,TGTGCCACCAGCAGACCAAATCAGGGGAACACTGAAGCTTTCTTT
TRBJ2-3,many,TRBV6-1,NA,CASSGRGYSTDTQYF,TGTGCCAGCAGTGGGAGGGGCTACAGCACAGATACGCAGTATTTT
TRBJ1-5,NA,TRBV2,TRBD1,CASSEGQGLQPQHF,TGTGCCAGCAGTGAAGGACAGGGCCTTCAGCCCCAGCATTTT
TRBJ2-7,NA,TRBV6-5,TRBD2,CASSTLAGDEQYF,TGTGCCAGCAGTACACTAGCGGGAGACGAGCAGTACTTC
TRBJ2-3,NA,TRBV25-1,NA,CASSDRNRPDTQYF,TGTGCCAGCAGTGATCGGAACAGACCAGATACGCAGTATTTT
TRBJ1-2,few,TRBV2,NA,CASGTAGMGVQGYTF,TGTGCCAGCGGTACGGCAGGGATGGGTGTGCAGGGCTACACCTTC
TRBJ2-5,medium-sized,TRBV29-1,TRBD2,CSVPKRGGLAGEETQYF,TGCAGCGTACCAAAGCGGGGGGGACTAGCGGGAGAAGAGACCCAGTACTTC
TRBJ1-3,NA,TRBV7-8,NA,CASSQEGALSGNTIYF,TGTGCCAGCAGCCAAGAAGGGGCCCTCTCTGGAAACACCATATATTTT
TRBJ2-7,NA,TRBV10-2,NA,CASSESTYRYYEQYF,TGCGCCAGCAGTGAGTCGACATACAGATACTACGAGCAGTACTTC
TRBJ1-2,many,TRBV6-1,NA,CASSPFTTNYGYTF,TGTGCCAGCTCTCCTTTCACTACTAACTATGGCTACACCTTC
TRBJ1-2,many,TRBV6-5,TRBD1,CASSIRDSYGYTF,TGTGCCAGCAGTATCCGGGACAGCTATGGCTACACCTTC
TRBJ1-2,NA,TRBV7-9,NA,CASSLGQTELYGYTF,TGTGCCAGCAGCTTAGGGCAGACAGAGCTCTATGGCTACACCTTC
TRBJ1-1,NA,TRBV7-2,NA,CASSPQANTEAFF,TGTGCCAGCAGCCCTCAGGCGAACACTGAAGCTTTCTTT
TRBJ2-7,many,TRBV5-1,TRBD1,CASSSVGTGQGTYEQYF,TGCGCCAGCAGCTCCGTGGGGACAGGTCAGGGAACCTACGAGCAGTACTTC
TRBJ1-6,NA,TRBV7-2,NA,CASSLVRGSGSPLHF,TGTGCCAGCAGCTTAGTGAGGGGTAGTGGTTCACCCCTCCACTTT
TRBJ1-5,NA,TRBV7-2,NA,CASSVGAGSNQPQHF,TGTGCCAGCAGCGTAGGGGCAGGGTCTAATCAGCCCCAGCATTTT
TRBJ1-6,NA,TRBV20-1,NA,CSARENRDNSPLHF,TGCAGTGCTAGAGAAAACAGGGATAATTCACCCCTCCACTTT
TRBJ2-5,many,TRBV20-1,NA,CSAGPVARETQYF,TGCAGTGCCGGCCCGGTGGCGCGGGAGACCCAGTACTTC
TRBJ2-7,NA,TRBV28,TRBD2,CASALRTSGRSGRREQYF,TGTGCCAGCGCCCTCCGGACTAGCGGGAGGTCCGGCCGGCGCGAGCAGTACTTC
TRBJ1-1,many,TRBV29-1,NA,CSVHREGGGPVTEAFF,TGCAGCGTCCACCGGGAGGGGGGGGGGCCGGTGACTGAAGCTTTCTTT
TRBJ2-5,NA,TRBV20-1,TRBD2,CSASRLAGGQETQYF,TGCAGTGCTAGTCGACTAGCGGGGGGGCAGGAGACCCAGTACTTC
TRBJ1-1,once,TRBV1,NA,CSSNRQGEMNTEAFF,TGTTCCAGCAACCGACAGGGGGAGATGAACACTGAAGCTTTCTTT
TRBJ2-7,NA,TRBV7-8,TRBD2,CASRGTSGNYEQYF,TGTGCCAGCAGAGGGACTAGCGGAAACTACGAGCAGTACTTC
TRBJ2-5,medium-sized,TRBV6-2/TRBV6-3,NA,CASSLAAPVETQYF,TGTGCCAGCAGTTTAGCGGCCCCCGTGGAGACCCAGTACTTC
TRBJ1-2,NA,TRBV7-9,NA,CGSSYGTLSGYTF,TGTGGCAGCAGCTACGGGACTCTGAGCGGCTACACCTTC
TRBJ1-6,NA,TRBV7-9,TRBD1,CASSLWDRMFSPLHF,TGTGCCAGCAGCTTGTGGGACAGGATGTTTTCACCCCTCCACTTT
TRBJ1-2,NA,TRBV7-9,NA,CASSQTGNFYGYTF,TGTGCCAGCAGTCAAACAGGCAATTTCTATGGCTACACCTTC
TRBJ2-2,many,TRBV7-9,NA,CASSFPPIHRELFF,TGTGCCAGCAGCTTCCCACCAATTCACCGGGAGCTGTTTTTT
TRBJ2-5,many,TRBV18,NA,CASSTTQMRETQYF,TGTGCCAGCTCGACGACACAGATGAGGGAGACCCAGTACTTC
TRBJ1-4,many,TRBV11-2,NA,CASSLWFGEKLFF,TGTGCCAGCAGCTTGTGGTTTGGTGAAAAACTGTTTTTT
TRBJ2-3,many,TRBV6-1,NA,CASSEGRTTDTQYF,TGTGCCAGCAGTGAGGGACGGACCACAGATACGCAGTATTTT